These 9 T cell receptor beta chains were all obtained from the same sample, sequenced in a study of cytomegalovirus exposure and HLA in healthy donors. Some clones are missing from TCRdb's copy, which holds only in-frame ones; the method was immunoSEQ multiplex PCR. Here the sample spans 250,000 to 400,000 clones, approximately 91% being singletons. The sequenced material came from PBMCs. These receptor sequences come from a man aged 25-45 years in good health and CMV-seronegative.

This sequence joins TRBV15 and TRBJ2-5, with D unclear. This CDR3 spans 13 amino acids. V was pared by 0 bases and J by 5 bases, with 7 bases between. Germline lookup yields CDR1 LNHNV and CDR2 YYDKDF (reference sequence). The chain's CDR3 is CATSRDLEETQYF. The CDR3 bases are TGTGCCACCAGCAGAGATCTAGAGGAGACCCAGTACTTC.

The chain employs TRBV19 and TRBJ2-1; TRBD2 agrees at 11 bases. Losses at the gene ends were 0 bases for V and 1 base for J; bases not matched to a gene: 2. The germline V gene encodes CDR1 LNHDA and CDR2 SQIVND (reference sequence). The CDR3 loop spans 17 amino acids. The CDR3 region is CASSIDLAGGSYNEQFF. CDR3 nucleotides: TGTGCCAGTAGTATAGATCTAGCGGGGGGTTCCTACAATGAGCAGTTCTTC. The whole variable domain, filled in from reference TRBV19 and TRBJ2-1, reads DGGITQSPKYLFRKEGQNVTLSCEQNLNHDAMYWYRQDPGQGLRLIYYSQIVNDFQKGDIAEGYSVSREKKESFPLTVTSAQKNPTAFYLCASSIDLAGGSYNEQFFGPGTRLTVL.

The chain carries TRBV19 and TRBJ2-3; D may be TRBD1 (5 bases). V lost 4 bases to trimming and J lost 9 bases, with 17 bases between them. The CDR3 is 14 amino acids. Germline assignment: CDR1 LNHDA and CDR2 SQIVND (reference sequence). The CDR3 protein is CASSSDSLLKTQYF. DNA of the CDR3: TGTGCCAGTAGTAGCGACAGCCTCCTTAAGACGCAGTATTTT.

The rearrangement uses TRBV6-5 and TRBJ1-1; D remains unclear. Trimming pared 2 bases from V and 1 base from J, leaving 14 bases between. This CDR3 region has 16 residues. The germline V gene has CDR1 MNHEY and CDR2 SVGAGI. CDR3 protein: CASSYDPGSWNTEAFF. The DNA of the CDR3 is TGTGCCAGCAGTTACGACCCGGGTAGCTGGAACACTGAAGCTTTCTTT.

The DNA for the CDR3 is TGTGCCAGCAGCATGTCTAGCTCTGGAAACACCATATATTTT. Residues: CASSMSSSGNTIYF. The chain recombines TRBV9 with TRBJ1-3; D unclear. Germline V gene data show CDR1 as SGDLS and CDR2 as YYNGEE. The V and J ends lost 4 bases and 0 bases respectively, with 8 bases between them. The length of the CDR3 is 14 residues.

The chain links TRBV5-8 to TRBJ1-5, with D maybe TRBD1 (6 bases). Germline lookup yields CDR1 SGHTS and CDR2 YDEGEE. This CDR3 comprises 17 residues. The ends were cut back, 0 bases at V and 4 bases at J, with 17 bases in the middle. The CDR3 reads CASSLDGQRGPNQPQHF. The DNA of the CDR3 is TGTGCCAGCAGCTTGGATGGACAGCGAGGCCCTAATCAGCCCCAGCATTTT.

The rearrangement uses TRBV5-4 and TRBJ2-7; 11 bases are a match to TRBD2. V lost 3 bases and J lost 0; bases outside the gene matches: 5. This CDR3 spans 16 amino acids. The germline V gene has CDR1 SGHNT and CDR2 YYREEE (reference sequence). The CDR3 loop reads CASSSLAGGSSYEQYF. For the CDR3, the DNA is TGTGCCAGCAGCTCCTTAGCGGGGGGGAGCTCCTACGAGCAGTACTTC.

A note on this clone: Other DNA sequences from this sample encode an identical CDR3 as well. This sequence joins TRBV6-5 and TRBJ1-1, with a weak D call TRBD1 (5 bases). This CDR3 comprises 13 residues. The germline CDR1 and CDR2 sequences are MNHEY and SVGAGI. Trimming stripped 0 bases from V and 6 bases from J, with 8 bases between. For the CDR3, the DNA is TGTGCCAGCAGTTACTCTGGAGGGGCTGAAGCTTTCTTT. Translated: CASSYSGGAEAFF.

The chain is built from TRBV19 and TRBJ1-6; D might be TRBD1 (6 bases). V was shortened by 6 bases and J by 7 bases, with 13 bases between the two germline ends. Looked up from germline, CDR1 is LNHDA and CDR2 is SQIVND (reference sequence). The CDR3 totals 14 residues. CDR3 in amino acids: CASRWAGENSPLHF. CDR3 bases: TGTGCCAGTAGATGGGCAGGGGAAAATTCACCCCTCCACTTT.